The 22 T cell receptor beta chains in this list originate from one sample, sequenced in a study of T-cell memory formation after mild COVID-19. TCRdb redid the calling of the 5' RACE reads with MiXCR, one entry per CDR3 protein. This sample yields 350,000 to 450,000 distinct CDR3 sequences, of which roughly 20% are seen a single time; around 9.2% belongs to the top ten. The sequenced material came from PBMCs or a T cell subset sorted from them (not recorded which). The origin of the receptors is an adult woman who had mild COVID-19 (a few samples of this study predate the infection). Cell type and time point are not known.

This clonotype occurred a few times. The rearrangement uses TRBV12-3 or TRBV12-4 and TRBJ1-2, with 9 nucleotides matching TRBD1. The CDR3 extends over 16 amino acids. V lost 8 bases to trimming and J lost 3 bases; unmatched junction nucleotides: 13. The CDR3 DNA is TGTGCCAGCCGCCCACCTCCGGGACAGGGAGACTATGGCTACACCTTC. Protein: CASRPPPGQGDYGYTF.

The chain combines TRBV20-1 with TRBJ2-5; no clear D gene. There are 13 residues in the CDR3. Per germline, CDR1 DFQATT and CDR2 SNEGSKA (reference sequence). Trimming left V 4 bases short and J 1 base short, with 10 bases between. DNA of the CDR3: TGCAGTGCTAAGCAACCAATCCAAGAGACCCAGTACTTC. It yields the protein CSAKQPIQETQYF.

This clonotype was detected only a few times. This chain connects TRBV20-1 to TRBJ1-2; no clear D. The CDR3 extends over 12 amino acids. Germline V gene lookup returns CDR1 DFQATT and CDR2 SNEGSKA (reference sequence). Trimming left V 3 bases short and J 8 bases short, with 13 bases between. For the CDR3, the DNA is TGCAGTGCTAGTGTGGGAACATTGGGCTACACCTTC. It specifies CSASVGTLGYTF.

In this sample, this clonotype turned up a few times. The rearrangement links TRBV29-1 to TRBJ2-1; 11 nucleotides line up with TRBD2. Trimming at V came to 7 bases and at J to 4 bases, leaving 21 bases not matched to a gene. The CDR3 consists of 19 residues. Germline V gene sequence: CDR1 SQVTM, CDR2 ANQGSEA. The CDR3 DNA is TGCAGCGCCAGCGAGGCAGGGGGCATACTAGCGGGAGTTTACAATGAGCAGTTCTTC. Protein sequence: CSASEAGGILAGVYNEQFF.

The chain employs TRBV5-1 and TRBJ2-1; the D gene is possibly TRBD2 (6 bases). V was clipped by 4 bases and J by 4 bases, with 15 bases between them. The CDR3 covers 15 residues. Per the germline V gene, CDR1 is SGHRS and CDR2 is YFSETQ. CDR3 nucleotide sequence: TGCGCCAGCAGCCGAAACGGGGACTTTTACAATGAGCAGTTCTTC. Translating it yields CASSRNGDFYNEQFF.

This chain connects TRBV5-1 to TRBJ2-7; 9 nucleotides line up with TRBD1. This CDR3 has 15 residues. Germline V gene lookup returns CDR1 SGHRS and CDR2 YFSETQ. Trimming at V came to 4 bases and at J to 5 bases, leaving 10 bases not matched to a gene. This CDR3 reads CASSLGQGVLHEQYF. In nucleotides, the CDR3 is TGCGCCAGCAGCCTGGGACAGGGAGTCCTCCACGAGCAGTACTTC. The whole variable domain, remainder taken from reference TRBV5-1 and TRBJ2-7, is KAGVTQTPRYLIKTRGQQVTLSCSPISGHRSVSWYQQTPGQGLQFLFEYFSETQRNKGNFPGRFSGRQFSNSRSEMNVSTLELGDSALYLCASSLGQGVLHEQYFGPGTRLTVT.

The V gene is TRBV5-1, the J gene TRBJ2-1, with 10 bases aligning to TRBD1. The CDR3 has 14 residues. Germline V lookup: CDR1 SGHRS, CDR2 YFSETQ. The J segment lost 6 bases and the V segment lost 2 bases, leaving 2 bases of the junction unmatched. CDR3 DNA sequence: TGCGCCAGCAGCTTTTGGGACAGGGGCAATGAGCAGTTCTTC. Encoded protein: CASSFWDRGNEQFF. Combining the CDR3 with reference TRBV5-1 and TRBJ2-1 gives the whole variable domain KAGVTQTPRYLIKTRGQQVTLSCSPISGHRSVSWYQQTPGQGLQFLFEYFSETQRNKGNFPGRFSGRQFSNSRSEMNVSTLELGDSALYLCASSFWDRGNEQFFGPGTRLTVL.

The chain uses TRBV3-1 and TRBJ2-1; D uncertain. Germline V gene sequence: CDR1 LGHDT, CDR2 YNNKEL (reference sequence). There are 15 residues in the CDR3. Deletions cut 4 bases from V and 9 bases from J, with 19 bases between. The CDR3 nucleotides are TGTGCCAGCAGCCGCCGAGGTGGGTCGGACGGTGAGCAGTTCTTC. It codes for CASSRRGGSDGEQFF.

This clonotype was observed a few times. The chain has TRBV20-1 and TRBJ2-3; 8 bases are a match to TRBD2. The germline gives CDR1 DFQATT, CDR2 SNEGSKA (reference sequence). Trimming removed 5 bases from V and 2 bases from J; junction bases left unmatched: 15. CDR3 length equals 17 residues. The CDR3 DNA sequence: TGCAGTGCTCTGGGGGGTCTAGCGGGTCTAGCCACAGATACGCAGTATTTT. Protein sequence: CSALGGLAGLATDTQYF.

V gene TRBV9 combines with J gene TRBJ2-5; 7 nucleotides line up with TRBD1. The CDR3 extends over 15 amino acids. Looked up from germline, CDR1 is SGDLS and CDR2 is YYNGEE. V dropped 0 bases and J dropped 2; count of bases not matched to a gene: 4. CDR3 in DNA: TGTGCCAGCAGCGTAGAGGGACAGCAACAAGAGACCCAGTACTTC. Translation gives CASSVEGQQQETQYF.

The chain recombines TRBV15 with TRBJ1-2; D call uncertain. CDR1 is LNHNV and CDR2 is YYDKDF in the germline V gene (reference sequence). Between the trimmed V and J ends, which lost 5 bases and 5 bases, there was a span of 6 bases. CDR3 length: 11 amino acids. The CDR3, as DNA: TGTGCCACCAGCTTCGATTATGGCTACACCTTC. Its translation is CATSFDYGYTF.

This clonotype was detected a few times. This chain uses TRBV4-3 with TRBJ2-7; possibly TRBD2 for D (5 bases). The ends were cut back, 4 bases at V and 0 bases at J, with 16 bases in the middle. The CDR3 runs 16 residues. Germline lookup yields CDR1 LGHNA and CDR2 YSLEER. CDR3 sequence (DNA): TGCGCCAGCAGCCGCCAGAAGGAGGCGAGCTCCTACGAGCAGTACTTC. Translation gives CASSRQKEASSYEQYF.

This chain connects TRBV5-1 to TRBJ2-4; D is uncertain. This CDR3 contains 18 residues. Germline loops: CDR1 SGHRS, CDR2 YFSETQ. V was pared by 4 bases and J by 3 bases, with 23 bases between. The DNA for the CDR3 is TGCGCCAGCAGCCCGCCCGCAAGGGCGAGCTGGGGCAAAAACATTCAGTACTTC. It is translated as CASSPPARASWGKNIQYF. Variable domain in full (rest from reference TRBV5-1 and TRBJ2-4): KAGVTQTPRYLIKTRGQQVTLSCSPISGHRSVSWYQQTPGQGLQFLFEYFSETQRNKGNFPGRFSGRQFSNSRSEMNVSTLELGDSALYLCASSPPARASWGKNIQYFGAGTRLSVL.

The J gene is TRBJ1-5, the V gene TRBV4-1; the D is unclear. CDR1 and CDR2 from the germline V gene are MGHRA and YSYEKL. V lost 0 bases, J lost 2 bases, and 11 bases lay in between. The CDR3 covers 16 residues. The CDR3 coding sequence is TGCGCCAGCAGCCAAGAAACGATGGTTGGCAATCAGCCCCAGCATTTT. Translated: CASSQETMVGNQPQHF.

This clonotype was detected only a few times. The DNA for the CDR3 is TGCGCCAGCAGCTCTCCGGGACAGCCCGTTTCTGGGGCCAACGTCCTGACTTTC. Translating it yields CASSSPGQPVSGANVLTF. The gene calls are TRBV4-3 and TRBJ2-6; 7 bases line up with TRBD1. The junction had 11 bases not matched to a gene; V was cut back by 5 bases and J by 1 base. In germline, CDR1 is LGHNA, CDR2 YSLEER. There are 18 residues in the CDR3.

This clonotype was observed a handful of times. This chain joins TRBV30 and TRBJ1-1; D is undetermined. This CDR3 region has 13 residues. Looked up from germline, CDR1 is GTSNPN and CDR2 is SVGIG (reference sequence). Trimming pared 1 base from V and 0 bases from J, leaving 6 bases between. Here the CDR3 reads CAWSGGMNTEAFF. The CDR3 DNA follows: TGTGCCTGGAGTGGCGGGATGAACACTGAAGCTTTCTTT. The complete variable domain, with remaining parts taken from reference TRBV30 and TRBJ1-1, reads SQTIHQWPATLVQPVGSPLSLECTVEGTSNPNLYWYRQAAGRGLQLLFYSVGIGQISSEVPQNLSASRPQDRQFILSSKKLLLSDSGFYLCAWSGGMNTEAFFGQGTRLTVV.

The chain carries TRBV4-1 and TRBJ1-2; TRBD1 might be the D (6 bases). Germline assignment: CDR1 MGHRA and CDR2 YSYEKL. The CDR3 extends over 17 amino acids. The V end was cut by 4 bases, the J end by 4 bases, with 22 bases between. The CDR3 DNA reads as TGCGCCAGCAGCCGGCTACAGGGCGTGCGACCCTTCTATGGCTACACCTTC. Protein product: CASSRLQGVRPFYGYTF.

This clonotype has a handful of counts. J is TRBJ1-1 and V is TRBV3-1; D is ambiguous. The CDR3 has 14 residues. Germline loops: CDR1 LGHDT, CDR2 YNNKEL (reference sequence). V lost 1 base and J lost 6, with 12 bases in between. The CDR3 loop is CASSQVGAKPEAFF. The CDR3 DNA reads TGTGCCAGCAGCCAAGTCGGCGCCAAACCTGAAGCTTTCTTT.

The CDR3 sequence: CSASRTGVGNQPQHF. In DNA, the CDR3 is TGCAGTGCTAGCAGGACAGGGGTAGGCAATCAGCCCCAGCATTTT. V gene TRBV20-1 combines with J gene TRBJ1-5; 9 nucleotides line up with TRBD1. The CDR3 sequence is 15 residues long. Germline V gene data show CDR1 as DFQATT and CDR2 as SNEGSKA (reference sequence). Trimming at V came to 3 bases and at J to 2 bases, leaving 5 bases not matched to a gene.

V usage is TRBV20-1 and J usage is TRBJ2-5, with 14 bases fitting TRBD2. The CDR3 has 16 residues. J lost 2 bases, V lost 2 bases, and 4 bases had no gene match. Germline lookup yields CDR1 DFQATT and CDR2 SNEGSKA (reference sequence). CDR3 sequence reads: CSARKTSGRDQETQYF. Written as DNA, the CDR3 is TGCAGTGCTAGAAAGACTAGCGGGAGGGATCAAGAGACCCAGTACTTC.

The V and J genes are TRBV19 and TRBJ1-2; D is possibly TRBD1 (6 bases). CDR3 size: 14 residues. Germline values: CDR1 LNHDA, CDR2 SQIVND (reference sequence). With 4 bases removed from V and 4 bases from J, the gap between germline ends came to 13 bases. CDR3 loop: CASSTPGQLYGYTF. DNA of the CDR3: TGTGCCAGTAGTACACCGGGACAACTCTATGGCTACACCTTC.

The sample holds a few counts of this clonotype. The gene calls are TRBV7-2 and TRBJ2-2; D is unclear. V lost 4 bases and J lost 3, with 15 bases in between. CDR3 length: 16 amino acids. CDR1 SGHTA and CDR2 FQGNSA come from the germline V gene. The CDR3 spells CASSSDYNLYTGELFF. DNA of the CDR3: TGTGCCAGCAGCTCGGATTATAACTTATACACCGGGGAGCTGTTTTTT.